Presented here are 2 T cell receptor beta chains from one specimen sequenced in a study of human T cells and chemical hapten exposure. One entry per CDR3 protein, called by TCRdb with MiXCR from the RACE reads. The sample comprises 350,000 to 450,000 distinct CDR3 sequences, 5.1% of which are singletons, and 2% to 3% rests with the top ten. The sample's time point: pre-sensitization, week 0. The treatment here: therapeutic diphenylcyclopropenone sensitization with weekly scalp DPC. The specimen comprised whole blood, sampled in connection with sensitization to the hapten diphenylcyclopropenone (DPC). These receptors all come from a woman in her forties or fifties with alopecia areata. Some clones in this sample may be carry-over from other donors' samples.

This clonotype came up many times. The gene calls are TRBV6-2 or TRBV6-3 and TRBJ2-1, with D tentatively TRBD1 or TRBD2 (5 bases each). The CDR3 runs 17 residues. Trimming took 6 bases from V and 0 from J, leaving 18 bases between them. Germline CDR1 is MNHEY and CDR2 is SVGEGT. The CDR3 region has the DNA TGTGCCAGCAGCCTGAACTCCGGGACGAGCTCCTACAATGAGCAGTTCTTC. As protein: CASSLNSGTSSYNEQFF.

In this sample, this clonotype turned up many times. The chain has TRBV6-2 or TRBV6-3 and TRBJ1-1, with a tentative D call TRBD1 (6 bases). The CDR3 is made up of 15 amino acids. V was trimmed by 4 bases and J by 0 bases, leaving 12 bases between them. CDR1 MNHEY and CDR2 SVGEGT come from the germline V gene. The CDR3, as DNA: TGTGCCAGCAGTTTGGACAGTCAAATGAACACTGAAGCTTTCTTT. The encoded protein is CASSLDSQMNTEAFF.